A selection of T cell receptor beta chains follows, all from one sample in a study of T cell responses to AZD1222 COVID-19 vaccine. Sequenced by immunoSEQ multiplex PCR; TCRdb stores in-frame clones only, minus some. Of 110,000 or so clones in the sample, 88% were seen once. This sample comprised peripheral blood, obtained on day 0 of AZD1222 vaccination. These receptors originate from an adult in good health. Each CDR3 is given without its conserved first and last residue.

v_call: TRBV5-4
j_call: TRBJ2-1
cdr3_aa: ASSLPGQPQF

v_call: TRBV19
j_call: TRBJ2-1
cdr3_aa: ASTRGRALNNEQF

v_call: TRBV27
j_call: TRBJ2-6
cdr3_aa: ASSLWGTGANVLT

v_call: TRBV28
j_call: TRBJ2-3
cdr3_aa: ASRLGVMTDTQY

v_call: TRBV18
j_call: TRBJ2-5
cdr3_aa: ASSPPGVYQETQY

v_call: TRBV5-1
j_call: TRBJ2-1
cdr3_aa: ASSLLQNNEQF

v_call: TRBV15
j_call: TRBJ1-5
cdr3_aa: ATSRDTGNYNQPQH

v_call: TRBV5-1
j_call: TRBJ1-2
cdr3_aa: ASSPGEVRSYGYT

v_call: TRBV7-2
j_call: TRBJ2-7
cdr3_aa: ASSPRDSVTGQY

v_call: TRBV19
j_call: TRBJ2-1
cdr3_aa: ASSLPLAGGADNEQF

v_call: TRBV5-1
j_call: TRBJ2-1
cdr3_aa: ASMSLATSYNEQF

v_call: TRBV7-2
j_call: TRBJ2-2
cdr3_aa: ASSLTGNTGELF

v_call: TRBV6-2/TRBV6-3
j_call: TRBJ2-7
cdr3_aa: ASSYRQISYEQY

v_call: TRBV29-1
j_call: TRBJ2-2
cdr3_aa: SVDQGYTGELF

v_call: TRBV5-1
j_call: TRBJ2-1
cdr3_aa: ASSLDPSSYNEQF

v_call: TRBV6-1
j_call: TRBJ2-2
cdr3_aa: ASRRTLNTGELF

v_call: TRBV10-3
j_call: TRBJ2-6
cdr3_aa: AIKLGPSGANVLT

v_call: TRBV4-2
j_call: TRBJ2-7
cdr3_aa: ASSQDTGLELYEQY

v_call: TRBV6-5
j_call: TRBJ2-5
cdr3_aa: ASKPFNPQETQY

v_call: TRBV11-2
j_call: TRBJ1-2
cdr3_aa: ASSSQGASYGYT

v_call: TRBV4-3
j_call: TRBJ2-6
cdr3_aa: ASSHHDRGAGANVLT

v_call: TRBV5-1
j_call: TRBJ2-1
cdr3_aa: ASRRGAEYNEQF

v_call: TRBV23-1
j_call: TRBJ2-7
cdr3_aa: ASSQATGPAREQY

v_call: TRBV14
j_call: TRBJ1-2
cdr3_aa: ASSHDYRGGGYT

v_call: TRBV7-3
j_call: TRBJ1-6
cdr3_aa: ASSFGQKGSPLH

v_call: TRBV5-1
j_call: TRBJ2-3
cdr3_aa: ASSLREAGTDTQY

v_call: TRBV9
j_call: TRBJ1-6
cdr3_aa: ASSDLGGGPLH